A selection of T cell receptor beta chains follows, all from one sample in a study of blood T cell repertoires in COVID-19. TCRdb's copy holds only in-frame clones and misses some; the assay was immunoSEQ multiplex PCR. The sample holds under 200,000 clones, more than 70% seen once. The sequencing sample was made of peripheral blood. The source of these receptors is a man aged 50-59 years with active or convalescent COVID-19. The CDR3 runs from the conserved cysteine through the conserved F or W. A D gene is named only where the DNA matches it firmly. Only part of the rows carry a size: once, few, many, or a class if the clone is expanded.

cdr3_aa: CASSQDWLAGGETQYF
cdr3_nt: TGTGCCAGCAGCCAAGATTGGCTAGCGGGGGGAGAGACCCAGTACTTC
d_call: TRBD2
clone_size: NA
j_call: TRBJ2-5
v_call: TRBV4-2

cdr3_aa: CASSLLYREEYGYTF
cdr3_nt: TGTGCCAGCAGCTTACTCTACAGGGAAGAATATGGCTACACCTTC
d_call: NA
clone_size: NA
j_call: TRBJ1-2
v_call: TRBV7-8

cdr3_aa: CASSVHVAGGTDTQYF
cdr3_nt: TGTGCCAGCAGTGTACACGTAGCGGGGGGCACAGATACGCAGTATTTT
d_call: TRBD2
clone_size: once
j_call: TRBJ2-3
v_call: TRBV6-4

cdr3_aa: CASTGGGASSNQPQHF
cdr3_nt: TGTGCCAGCACCGGTGGGGGGGCGTCGAGCAATCAGCCCCAGCATTTT
d_call: NA
clone_size: once
j_call: TRBJ1-5
v_call: TRBV5-6

cdr3_aa: CASSYIAGGQNEQFF
cdr3_nt: TGTGCCAGCAGTTATATAGCGGGAGGGCAGAATGAGCAGTTCTTC
d_call: TRBD2
clone_size: NA
j_call: TRBJ2-1
v_call: TRBV6-6

cdr3_aa: CASSEGLNQPQHF
cdr3_nt: TGTGCCAGCAGTGAAGGGCTCAATCAGCCCCAGCATTTT
d_call: NA
clone_size: NA
j_call: TRBJ1-5
v_call: TRBV2

cdr3_aa: CASSQADRVGGYTF
cdr3_nt: TGCGCCAGCAGCCAGGCCGACAGGGTTGGCGGCTACACCTTC
d_call: TRBD1
clone_size: NA
j_call: TRBJ1-2
v_call: TRBV4-3

cdr3_aa: CASSQRTGATEAFF
cdr3_nt: TGTGCCAGCAGCCAACGGACAGGGGCCACTGAAGCTTTCTTT
d_call: TRBD1
clone_size: NA
j_call: TRBJ1-1
v_call: TRBV9

cdr3_aa: CASSTYDRDQPQHF
cdr3_nt: TGTGCCAGCAGCACCTACGACAGGGATCAGCCCCAGCATTTT
d_call: TRBD1
clone_size: NA
j_call: TRBJ1-5
v_call: TRBV6-5

cdr3_aa: CASSQGLDEQYF
cdr3_nt: TGTGCCAGCAGTCAGGGTCTTGACGAGCAGTACTTC
d_call: NA
clone_size: NA
j_call: TRBJ2-7
v_call: TRBV28

cdr3_aa: CASSLQGTFQETQYF
cdr3_nt: TGTGCCAGCAGCTTGCAAGGGACTTTTCAAGAGACCCAGTACTTC
d_call: NA
clone_size: NA
j_call: TRBJ2-5
v_call: TRBV5-6

cdr3_aa: CAIRPGTGSNTEAFF
cdr3_nt: TGTGCCATCAGGCCCGGGACAGGGAGTAACACTGAAGCTTTCTTT
d_call: TRBD1
clone_size: NA
j_call: TRBJ1-1
v_call: TRBV10-3

cdr3_aa: CASREASSYEQYF
cdr3_nt: TGTGCCAGTCGGGAGGCGAGCTCCTACGAGCAGTACTTC
d_call: TRBD2
clone_size: once
j_call: TRBJ2-7
v_call: TRBV7-2

cdr3_aa: CASSKEGAGELFF
cdr3_nt: TGTGCCAGTAGTAAGGAGGGGGCTGGGGAGCTGTTTTTT
d_call: NA
clone_size: few
j_call: TRBJ2-2
v_call: TRBV19

cdr3_aa: CASGEGGNGELFF
cdr3_nt: TGTGCCAGCGGGGAGGGGGGTAACGGGGAGCTGTTTTTT
d_call: NA
clone_size: NA
j_call: TRBJ2-2
v_call: TRBV6-5

cdr3_aa: CASSLSRASVNAGELFF
cdr3_nt: TGTGCCAGCAGTTTGAGTCGGGCTAGCGTTAATGCCGGGGAGCTGTTTTTT
d_call: NA
clone_size: few
j_call: TRBJ2-2
v_call: TRBV6-2/TRBV6-3

cdr3_aa: CASSPQGSQETQYF
cdr3_nt: TGCGCCAGCAGCCCCCAGGGGTCCCAAGAGACCCAGTACTTC
d_call: NA
clone_size: few
j_call: TRBJ2-5
v_call: TRBV4-3

cdr3_aa: CASSPWGQPGEKLFF
cdr3_nt: TGTGCCAGCAGTCCATGGGGACAGCCAGGGGAAAAACTGTTTTTT
d_call: TRBD1
clone_size: NA
j_call: TRBJ1-4
v_call: TRBV28

cdr3_aa: CASSVSGTPGGQQYF
cdr3_nt: TGTGCCAGCAGTGTATCCGGGACTCCAGGAGGACAGCAGTACTTC
d_call: NA
clone_size: once
j_call: TRBJ2-7
v_call: TRBV27

cdr3_aa: CASRMTGVDGYTF
cdr3_nt: TGTGCCAGTAGGATGACAGGGGTCGATGGCTACACCTTC
d_call: TRBD1
clone_size: NA
j_call: TRBJ1-2
v_call: TRBV19

cdr3_aa: CASRPTGRYGYTF
cdr3_nt: TGTGCCAGCAGACCGACAGGGCGGTACGGCTACACCTTC
d_call: TRBD1
clone_size: NA
j_call: TRBJ1-2
v_call: TRBV6-5

cdr3_aa: CASMVQPGELFF
cdr3_nt: TGTGCCAGTATGGTACAGCCCGGGGAGCTGTTTTTT
d_call: NA
clone_size: NA
j_call: TRBJ2-2
v_call: TRBV19

cdr3_aa: CASSLRTGTGHSSYNEQFF
cdr3_nt: TGTGCCAGCAGCTTAAGAACCGGGACAGGCCATAGCTCCTACAATGAGCAGTTCTTC
d_call: TRBD1
clone_size: NA
j_call: TRBJ2-1
v_call: TRBV13

cdr3_aa: CASRRRQGGTSTDTQYF
cdr3_nt: TGTGCCAGCAGGCGTAGACAGGGGGGGACTAGCACAGATACGCAGTATTTT
d_call: TRBD1
clone_size: once
j_call: TRBJ2-3
v_call: TRBV2

cdr3_aa: CASSVVGGSGNTIYF
cdr3_nt: TGTGCCAGCAGCGTAGTAGGAGGGTCTGGAAACACCATATATTTT
d_call: NA
clone_size: NA
j_call: TRBJ1-3
v_call: TRBV9

cdr3_aa: CASSQLSSRGETQYF
cdr3_nt: TGTGCCAGCAGCCAACTAAGCTCGAGGGGGGAGACCCAGTACTTC
d_call: NA
clone_size: NA
j_call: TRBJ2-5
v_call: TRBV14

cdr3_aa: CASSPPHGRGGGFTDTQYF
cdr3_nt: TGTGCCAGCAGTCCCCCTCACGGCAGGGGAGGGGGATTCACAGATACGCAGTATTTT
d_call: NA
clone_size: NA
j_call: TRBJ2-3
v_call: TRBV27

cdr3_aa: CASSQKTGFGYTF
cdr3_nt: TGCGCCAGCAGTCAAAAGACAGGGTTTGGCTACACCTTC
d_call: TRBD1
clone_size: NA
j_call: TRBJ1-2
v_call: TRBV23-1

cdr3_aa: CATSDPGTGYTGELFF
cdr3_nt: TGTGCCACCAGTGACCCCGGGACAGGGTACACCGGGGAGCTGTTTTTT
d_call: TRBD1
clone_size: NA
j_call: TRBJ2-2
v_call: TRBV24-1

cdr3_aa: CASSYAGLLTDTQYF
cdr3_nt: TGTGCCAGCAGTTACGCGGGACTCCTCACAGATACGCAGTATTTT
d_call: NA
clone_size: NA
j_call: TRBJ2-3
v_call: TRBV6-5

cdr3_aa: CASSRGQGRPLNTEAFF
cdr3_nt: TGTGCCAGCAGCAGAGGACAGGGCCGGCCCCTTAACACTGAAGCTTTCTTT
d_call: TRBD1
clone_size: NA
j_call: TRBJ1-1
v_call: TRBV9

cdr3_aa: CASSSRVIRDHEQFF
cdr3_nt: TGTGCCAGCAGCTCCCGAGTAATCAGGGATCATGAGCAGTTCTTC
d_call: NA
clone_size: NA
j_call: TRBJ2-1
v_call: TRBV7-9

cdr3_aa: CASSQGGVAASPQEETQYF
cdr3_nt: TGCGCCAGCAGCCAAGGGGGGGTAGCGGCCTCCCCTCAGGAAGAGACCCAGTACTTC
d_call: NA
clone_size: once
j_call: TRBJ2-5
v_call: TRBV4-1

cdr3_aa: CASSLTGTSLANYGYTF
cdr3_nt: TGTGCCAGCAGCTTAACCGGGACATCGTTAGCTAACTATGGCTACACCTTC
d_call: NA
clone_size: NA
j_call: TRBJ1-2
v_call: TRBV7-2

cdr3_aa: CASSVGADRLDTQYF
cdr3_nt: TGTGCCAGCAGCGTAGGGGCTGATAGGTTAGATACGCAGTATTTT
d_call: NA
clone_size: NA
j_call: TRBJ2-3
v_call: TRBV9

cdr3_aa: CASSEAERAGELFF
cdr3_nt: TGTGCCAGCAGTGAAGCTGAGCGGGCCGGGGAGCTGTTTTTT
d_call: NA
clone_size: few
j_call: TRBJ2-2
v_call: TRBV2

cdr3_aa: CASSLGSLSFGYGYTF
cdr3_nt: TGTGCCAGCAGCTTGGGGTCCCTGTCATTCGGCTATGGCTACACCTTC
d_call: NA
clone_size: NA
j_call: TRBJ1-2
v_call: TRBV5-5

cdr3_aa: CASTPTSGEETQYF
cdr3_nt: TGTGCCAGCACGCCGACTAGCGGGGAAGAGACCCAGTACTTC
d_call: TRBD2
clone_size: once
j_call: TRBJ2-5
v_call: TRBV28

cdr3_aa: CASSSTLAGWETQYF
cdr3_nt: TGTGCTAGCAGCTCGACCCTGGCGGGGTGGGAGACCCAGTACTTC
d_call: NA
clone_size: NA
j_call: TRBJ2-5
v_call: TRBV7-7

cdr3_aa: CASSEWEVANNEQFF
cdr3_nt: TGTGCCAGCAGTGAATGGGAGGTCGCCAACAATGAGCAGTTCTTC
d_call: NA
clone_size: NA
j_call: TRBJ2-1
v_call: TRBV2

cdr3_aa: CASSVWAGDRDEQYF
cdr3_nt: TGTGCCAGCAGCGTATGGGCGGGAGATAGGGATGAGCAGTACTTC
d_call: TRBD2
clone_size: NA
j_call: TRBJ2-7
v_call: TRBV9

cdr3_aa: CASSLDGGGEQFF
cdr3_nt: TGTGCCAGCAGCTTGGACGGGGGGGGTGAGCAGTTCTTC
d_call: TRBD2
clone_size: NA
j_call: TRBJ2-1
v_call: TRBV5-4